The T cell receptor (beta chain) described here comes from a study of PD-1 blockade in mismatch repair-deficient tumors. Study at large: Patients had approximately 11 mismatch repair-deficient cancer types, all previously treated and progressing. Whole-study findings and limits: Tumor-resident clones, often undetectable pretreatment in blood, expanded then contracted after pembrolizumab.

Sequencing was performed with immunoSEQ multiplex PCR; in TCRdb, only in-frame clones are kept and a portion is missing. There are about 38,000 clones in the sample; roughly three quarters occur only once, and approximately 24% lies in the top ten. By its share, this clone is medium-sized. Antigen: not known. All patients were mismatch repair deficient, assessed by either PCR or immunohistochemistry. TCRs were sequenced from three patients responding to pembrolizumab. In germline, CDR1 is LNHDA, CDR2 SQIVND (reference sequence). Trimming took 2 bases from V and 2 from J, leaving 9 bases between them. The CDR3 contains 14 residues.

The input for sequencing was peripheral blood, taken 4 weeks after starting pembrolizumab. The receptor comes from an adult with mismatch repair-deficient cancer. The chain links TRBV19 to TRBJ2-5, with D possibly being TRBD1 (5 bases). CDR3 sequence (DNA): TGTGCCAGTAGTATACAGGGTAGGCAAGAGACCCAGTACTTC. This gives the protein CASSIQGRQETQYF.